This TCR beta chain was sequenced during a study of cytomegalovirus exposure and HLA in healthy donors. Study outcomes and limitations: Sequencing probably produced one cluster of sequence variants that were highly shared. In vitro confirmation showed three CMV-associated chains to be CMV antigen specific.

CDR3 length: 16 amino acids. Unmatched junction bases numbered 7, after V lost 4 bases and J lost 2 bases. Germline values: CDR1 MDHEN, CDR2 SYDVKM. Worth noting for this clone: Its antigen is not identified.

Primers: 60 Vbeta forward and 13 Jbeta reverse. The repertoire was sequenced with immunoSEQ multiplex PCR; TCRdb's copy has only in-frame clones and lacks some. Of 95,000 to 110,000 clones in the sample, about four fifths are singletons; the top ten hold roughly 3%. The rearrangement uses TRBV28 and TRBJ2-1, with 8 bases that match TRBD2. This sequence was found in a young man in good health and CMV-seropositive. Material for sequencing was PBMCs. CDR3 residues: CASSSGSGVPYNEQFF. CDR3 sequence (DNA): TGTGCCAGCAGTTCCGGTAGCGGGGTCCCCTACAATGAGCAGTTCTTC.